The rows below give T cell receptor beta chains drawn from one sample of a study of monozygotic twins with cystic fibrosis. Repertoires were generated with immunoSEQ multiplex PCR, while TCRdb's copy carries only in-frame clones and drops some. The sample gives some 35,000 clones, 66% of which show up once; approximately 0.79% is in the top ten. What was sequenced was blood. Receptor source: a girl under 18 with cystic fibrosis. Each CDR3 is given with its conserved first and last residue. The order of the fields is clone size, V gene, CDR3 length, D gene, J gene, CDR3 DNA, CDR3 protein. D genes are given only for firm matches. A clone size is listed for some rows: how often the clone was seen (once, few, many), or a class if it is expanded.

-	TRBV13	16	-	TRBJ2-7	TGTGCCAGCAGCTCCCGGGTGAGCTTATACTCCTACGAGCAGTACTTC	CASSSRVSLYSYEQYF
once	TRBV27	16	-	TRBJ2-1	TGTGCCAGCCGGGAGCTCGGGGCGGGCGCTTACAATGAGCAGTTCTTC	CASRELGAGAYNEQFF
-	TRBV10-3	15	TRBD1	TRBJ1-4	TGTGCCATCAGTGAGGGACAGGGGGCTAATGAAAAACTGTTTTTT	CAISEGQGANEKLFF
-	TRBV6-6	15	TRBD1	TRBJ1-1	TGTGCCAGCAGCCAAAGCGGGACAGGGGGCACTGAAGCTTTCTTT	CASSQSGTGGTEAFF
-	TRBV11-2	12	-	TRBJ2-7	TGTGCCAGCAGCTTAGCAGCGCACGAGCAGTACTTC	CASSLAAHEQYF
few	TRBV21-1	11	-	TRBJ1-5	TGTGCCAGCAGCGTTTATCAGCCCCAGCATTTT	CASSVYQPQHF
-	TRBV4-3	17	-	TRBJ1-3	TGCGCCAGCAGCCAAGAAAGCCCGACAGCCTCTGGAAAAGCCATATATTTT	CASSQESPTASGKAIYF
few	TRBV27	13	-	TRBJ2-1	TGTGCCAGCAGTTTATCGGGCGTGGGTGAGCAGTTCTTC	CASSLSGVGEQFF
few	TRBV18	17	TRBD1	TRBJ1-1	TGTGCCAGCTCACCAATGAGACAGGGAAGTCTGAACACTGAAGCTTTCTTT	CASSPMRQGSLNTEAFF
-	TRBV7-2	12	TRBD2	TRBJ2-5	TGTGCCAGCAGCGGGGGAGGGGAGACCCAGTACTTC	CASSGGGETQYF
-	TRBV7-9	14	-	TRBJ1-2	TGTGCCAGCAGCTTTAGCGAGGGGAACTATGGCTACACCTTC	CASSFSEGNYGYTF
-	TRBV7-9	12	-	TRBJ2-1	TGTGCCACCCGGGGTAGAGACAATGAGCAGTTCTTC	CATRGRDNEQFF
-	TRBV4-3	16	-	TRBJ2-3	TGCGCCAGCAGCCAAGTTGGCCTGGATGCCAGGGATACGCAGTATTTT	CASSQVGLDARDTQYF
-	TRBV7-6	15	TRBD1	TRBJ1-5	TGTGCCAGCAGCCCCCAGGGGGGGGCCGGGCAGCCCCAGCATTTT	CASSPQGGAGQPQHF
-	TRBV30	11	-	TRBJ1-4	TGTGCCTGGAGCGAACGGGATAAACTGTTTTTT	CAWSERDKLFF
few	TRBV11-2	11	-	TRBJ1-2	TGTGCCAGCAGCGTGGGCCATGGCTACACCTTC	CASSVGHGYTF
-	TRBV4-3	16	TRBD1	TRBJ2-1	TGCGCCAGCAGCCAAGCCACAGGGGGCACCTACAATGAGCAGTTCTTC	CASSQATGGTYNEQFF
-	TRBV7-9	13	-	TRBJ1-2	TGTGCCAGCAGCCCCCCTCCCCGACGGGACTACACCTTC	CASSPPPRRDYTF
-	TRBV9	13	TRBD1	TRBJ1-2	TGTGCCAGCGCCCCCAGGGGGGACTATGGCTACACCTTC	CASAPRGDYGYTF
few	TRBV28	14	-	TRBJ1-4	TGTGCCAGCAGCCGATCACAGGGATGGCGGAAACTGTTTTTT	CASSRSQGWRKLFF
-	TRBV29-1	14	-	TRBJ1-1	TGCAGCGTTGAACCACGAGCGGGGAACACTGAAGCTTTCTTT	CSVEPRAGNTEAFF
-	TRBV11-2	13	-	TRBJ2-3	TGTGCCAGCAGCAATAGAGAAGCAGATACGCAGTATTTT	CASSNREADTQYF
once	TRBV5-1	15	-	TRBJ2-3	TGCGCCAGCAGCTTGGCCCCGGGGAGCACAGATACGCAGTATTTT	CASSLAPGSTDTQYF
-	TRBV2	15	-	TRBJ2-1	TGTGCCAGCAGCGAGGACGAGAGCTCCTACAATGAGCAGTTCTTC	CASSEDESSYNEQFF
-	TRBV18	12	-	TRBJ2-3	TGTGCCAGCTCACCCGGACAAGATACGCAGTATTTT	CASSPGQDTQYF
-	TRBV7-2	16	-	TRBJ2-7	TGTGCCAGCAGCTTATCTTTTACTAGAACCCCCTACGAGCAGTACTTC	CASSLSFTRTPYEQYF
-	TRBV30	12	-	TRBJ2-1	TGTGCCTGGAGTGTACGCGCCGATGAGCAGTTCTTC	CAWSVRADEQFF
-	TRBV5-4	14	-	TRBJ2-3	TGTGCCAGCAGCTTAGGGGCGGGAACAGATACGCAGTATTTT	CASSLGAGTDTQYF
-	TRBV13	13	-	TRBJ1-2	TGTGCCAGCAGCTTACGGGGTTCAAAGGGCTACACCTTC	CASSLRGSKGYTF
-	TRBV6-6	16	TRBD1	TRBJ2-3	TGTGCCAGCAGTTACTCGGACAGGGGTCTCACAGATACGCAGTATTTT	CASSYSDRGLTDTQYF
-	TRBV4-1	17	-	TRBJ1-2	TGCGCCAGCAGCCATCACAGGTCCGGGCCTAATAACTATGGCTACACCTTC	CASSHHRSGPNNYGYTF
-	TRBV5-1	15	TRBD2	TRBJ2-1	TGCGCCAGCAACCGAGGACTAGCGGGGTACAATGAGCAGTTCTTC	CASNRGLAGYNEQFF
-	TRBV10-3	11	-	TRBJ2-1	TGTGCCATCACCCAGGGAAATGAGCAGTTCTTC	CAITQGNEQFF
few	TRBV5-4	15	TRBD2	TRBJ2-1	TGTGCCAGCAGCTTCGGGAGGGGTGGTGGCAATGAGCAGTTCTTC	CASSFGRGGGNEQFF
once	TRBV4-1	18	TRBD2	TRBJ2-1	TGCGCCAGCAGCCAAGGGGGACTAGCGGGGCCTAGGTACAATGAGCAGTTCTTC	CASSQGGLAGPRYNEQFF
-	TRBV29-1	14	TRBD1	TRBJ2-3	TGCAGCGTTGGTGGCCAGGGGGACACAGATACGCAGTATTTT	CSVGGQGDTDTQYF
-	TRBV5-5	14	TRBD2	TRBJ2-7	TGTGCCAGCAGCTTAAGACTAGCATCCTACGAGCAGTACTTC	CASSLRLASYEQYF
-	TRBV11-3	18	TRBD2	TRBJ2-3	TGTGCTAGCAGCTTAGGTTTCGTAGCGGGAGGGTGGACAGATACGCAGTATTTT	CASSLGFVAGGWTDTQYF
-	TRBV5-4	13	-	TRBJ2-6	TGTGCCGGAAGTGGTTCTGGGGCCAACGTCCTGACTTTC	CAGSGSGANVLTF
-	TRBV7-2	14	TRBD1	TRBJ1-1	TGTGCCAGCAGGAAAACAGGGGGGATAACTGAAGCTTTCTTT	CASRKTGGITEAFF
-	TRBV15	16	TRBD2	TRBJ2-1	TGTGCCACCAGCAGTGACCAGAGCGGGAGAGAGGGTGAGCAGTTCTTC	CATSSDQSGREGEQFF
-	TRBV9	15	-	TRBJ2-1	TGTGCCAGCAGCGTAATTTTAAGTGGGTCAGGTGAGCAGTTCTTC	CASSVILSGSGEQFF
-	TRBV5-1	17	-	TRBJ2-4	TGCGCCAGCAGCCCCCCCCAATATGGGGAGACCAAAAACATTCAGTACTTC	CASSPPQYGETKNIQYF
-	TRBV4-3	15	TRBD2	TRBJ2-3	TGCGCCAGCAGCCCCGGGACTAGCGACACAGATACGCAGTATTTT	CASSPGTSDTDTQYF
-	TRBV4-3	15	-	TRBJ1-1	TGCGCCAGCAGCCCCAACAGAATAATGAACACTGAAGCTTTCTTT	CASSPNRIMNTEAFF
once	TRBV7-2	15	TRBD1	TRBJ1-1	TGTGCCAGCAGCTCATCCGGGACAGCGAACACTGAAGCTTTCTTT	CASSSSGTANTEAFF
-	TRBV29-1	13	-	TRBJ2-7	TGCAGCGTTGGGCCAGGGGTAGACTACGAGCAGTACTTC	CSVGPGVDYEQYF
-	TRBV9	17	TRBD1	TRBJ2-6	TGTGCCAGCAGCCCAAGACAGGGTTCGAAGGGGGCCAACGTCCTGACTTTC	CASSPRQGSKGANVLTF
few	TRBV19	16	-	TRBJ2-3	TGTGCCAGTAGTTTCCCCGGGAGCCCTTACACAGATACGCAGTATTTT	CASSFPGSPYTDTQYF
-	TRBV10-1	14	-	TRBJ2-3	TGCGCCAGCAGTCGTGGCAGCCCCACAGATACGCAGTATTTT	CASSRGSPTDTQYF
-	TRBV30	15	-	TRBJ2-1	TGTGCCTGGAGTCGAATCGATAGGGCCACTATCGAGCAGTTCTTC	CAWSRIDRATIEQFF
-	TRBV10-1	15	-	TRBJ1-5	TGCGCCACCACCTCGCGGAGATATAGCAATCAGCCCCAGCATTTT	CATTSRRYSNQPQHF
-	TRBV7-6	14	-	TRBJ2-4	TGTGCCAGCAGCCCCTCCCTAGCCAAAAACATTCAGTACTTC	CASSPSLAKNIQYF
few	TRBV5-4	14	-	TRBJ2-7	TGTGCCAGCACCCTAAACGTTGACAGCTACGAGCAGTACTTC	CASTLNVDSYEQYF
-	TRBV5-4	15	-	TRBJ2-4	TGTGCCAGCAGCCCCGGTTTAGTAGCCAAAAACATTCAGTACTTC	CASSPGLVAKNIQYF
-	TRBV27	14	-	TRBJ1-5	TGTGCCAGCAGTTTACAAGGGTATAATCAGCCCCAGCATTTT	CASSLQGYNQPQHF
-	TRBV12-5	18	TRBD2	TRBJ2-1	TGTGCTAGTGGTCTGACGGGACTAGCGGGAGGTTTCGTGAATGAGCAGTTCTTC	CASGLTGLAGGFVNEQFF
-	TRBV15	14	-	TRBJ2-2	TGTGCCACCAGCAGCCGCGGGGAGGCCGGGGAGCTGTTTTTT	CATSSRGEAGELFF
-	TRBV6-5	13	-	TRBJ1-1	TGTGCCAGCAGTTACTCGTTAACCACTGAAGCTTTCTTT	CASSYSLTTEAFF